This T cell receptor (beta chain) came from a study of T cells in Graves' hyperthyroidism and ophthalmopathy. About this clonotype: What it binds is unknown.

General study points: Most thyroid clonotypes expanded above 0.001 were also detected in blood. Ophthalmopathy prediction by the model preceded onset by a median about 6 months.

Using RNA transcripts as the source, TCR beta CDR3 regions were amplified. TCR CDR3 regions were first amplified by RT-PCR with HTBI primers. Each CDR3 protein is one row after TCRdb ran MiXCR on the multiplex PCR reads. The repertoire consists of over 650,000 distinct CDR3 sequences, with approximately 42% occurring once and the leading ten covering more than 7%. In germline, CDR1 is SQVTM, CDR2 ANQGSEA. V shed 7 bases and J 3 bases; nucleotides not matched to a gene: 2. The CDR3 contains 13 residues. The receptor comes from an adult man with Graves' disease, either hyperthyroidism or ophthalmopathy (not recorded which). The sequenced sample consisted of peripheral blood or thyroid tissue (not recorded which). The chain recombines TRBV29-1 with TRBJ1-6; 8 bases align to TRBD1. CDR3 sequence: CSGGTGYNSPLHF. The CDR3 DNA follows: TGCAGCGGAGGGACAGGCTATAATTCACCCCTCCACTTT.